These 26 T cell receptor beta chains originate from one sample sequenced in a study of blood T cell repertoires in COVID-19. Repertoires were generated with immunoSEQ multiplex PCR, while TCRdb's copy carries only in-frame clones and drops some. The sample lists 100,000 to 110,000 clones, about 84% occurring once. Sequencing was performed on peripheral blood. The receptor set was obtained from a human donor in a cohort sampled during active COVID-19.

The DNA for the CDR3 is TGTGCAAGTCGCTTAGGAACCGGAGGGGGGGCTCAGAACAATGAGCAGTTCTTC. This sequence encodes CASRLGTGGGAQNNEQFF. The rearrangement links TRBV12-2 to TRBJ2-1; TRBD2 reflects the table's D call only, with no check against the DNA. TRBV12-2 is tagged as a pseudogene. This CDR3 contains 18 residues.

The J gene is TRBJ2-1, the V gene TRBV11-2, with D possibly being TRBD2 (6 bases). CDR3 length: 13 residues. Trimming took 5 bases from V and 10 from J, leaving 15 bases between them. Germline CDR1 and CDR2: SGHAT and FQNNGV. CDR3 DNA sequence: TGTGCCAGCAGCGGGAGGACCGCGATCGAGCAGTTCTTC. This sequence encodes CASSGRTAIEQFF.

This chain uses TRBV10-2 with TRBJ1-2; D is uncertain. The CDR3 is 14 amino acids. Between the trimmed V and J ends, which lost 3 bases and 6 bases, there was a span of 14 bases. Per germline, CDR1 WSHSY and CDR2 SAAADI. Written as DNA, the CDR3 is TGCGCCAGCAGTGATTCTCGGAGGGCTGATGGCTACACCTTC. Protein product: CASSDSRRADGYTF.

The rearrangement joins TRBV7-8 to TRBJ1-2; no definite D call. The CDR3 has 13 residues. V was cut by 3 bases and J by 2 bases, with 7 bases left in between. Germline V gene lookup returns CDR1 SGHVS and CDR2 FQNEAQ. The CDR3 loop is CASSFIQNYGYTF. For the CDR3, the DNA is TGTGCCAGCAGCTTCATTCAGAACTATGGCTACACCTTC.

J is TRBJ2-7 and V is TRBV6-5; no clear D gene. The length of the CDR3 is 10 residues. V lost 5 bases and J lost 4, with 3 bases in between. Germline CDR1 MNHEY, CDR2 SVGAGI. The CDR3 here is CASSQYEQYF. The CDR3, as DNA: TGTGCCAGCAGTCAGTACGAGCAGTACTTC.

This chain connects TRBV5-1 to TRBJ2-1; 8 bases map to TRBD2. In germline, CDR1 is SGHRS, CDR2 YFSETQ. The trim removed 2 bases at V and 8 bases at J, leaving 9 bases unmatched. This CDR3 region has 15 residues. DNA of the CDR3: TGCGCCAGCAGCTTACTTTTCGGGGGGGCTGATGAGCAGTTCTTC. Protein sequence: CASSLLFGGADEQFF.

This sequence joins TRBV10-3 and TRBJ1-2; unclear D gene. V shed 4 bases and J shed 4 bases, with 7 bases lying between them. This CDR3 is built from 12 residues. CDR1 and CDR2 from the germline V gene are ENHRY and SYGVKD. This CDR3 reads CAISANSYGYTF. CDR3 nucleotides: TGTGCCATCAGTGCAAACAGCTATGGCTACACCTTC.

CDR3 sequence reads: CASSESIGGNTEAFF. Here the CDR3 DNA reads TGCGCCAGCAGTGAGTCGATCGGGGGGAACACTGAAGCTTTCTTT. This chain uses TRBV10-1 with TRBJ1-1; D may be TRBD1 (5 bases). This CDR3 region has 15 residues. Germline CDR1 and CDR2: WNHNN and SYGVQD (reference sequence). The V end was cut by 0 bases, the J end by 1 base, with 9 bases between.

The chain employs TRBV7-8 and TRBJ2-2, with D possibly being TRBD2 (5 bases). Germline V lookup: CDR1 SGHVS, CDR2 FQNEAQ. CDR3 size: 15 residues. Trimming removed 2 bases at V and 6 bases at J, with 13 bases between. CDR3: CASSLSGNGAGELFF. CDR3 in DNA: TGTGCCAGCAGCTTATCGGGAAACGGCGCCGGGGAGCTGTTTTTT.

This chain links TRBV29-1 with TRBJ1-1; D may be TRBD1 (6 bases). CDR3 length: 12 residues. The V gene's germline CDR1 is SQVTM and CDR2 ANQGSEA. V was cut by 6 bases and J by 2 bases, with 10 bases left in between. The CDR3: CSVVGTNTEAFF. Written as DNA, the CDR3 is TGCAGCGTAGTGGGGACAAACACTGAAGCTTTCTTT.

This chain connects TRBV19 to TRBJ2-3; D possibly corresponds to TRBD1 (5 bases). The V and J ends lost 6 bases and 4 bases respectively, with 11 bases between them. Germline CDR1 is LNHDA and CDR2 is SQIVND (reference sequence). The length of the CDR3 is 13 residues. CDR3 bases: TGTGCCAGTAGCAATCAGGGTTCAGATACGCAGTATTTT. Its translation is CASSNQGSDTQYF.

This chain joins TRBV5-1 and TRBJ2-1, with a weak D call TRBD2 (6 bases). The CDR3 contains 11 residues. CDR1 and CDR2 from the germline V gene are SGHRS and YFSETQ. V was trimmed by 6 bases and J by 10 bases, leaving 11 bases between them. In DNA form, the CDR3 reads TGCGCCAGCACCTCGGGACTGGAGCAGTTCTTC. This encodes CASTSGLEQFF.

As regards this clone: In the same sample, other DNA sequences code for this CDR3. This chain uses TRBV6-1 with TRBJ1-1; D not resolved. In germline, CDR1 is MNHNS, CDR2 SASEGT. Trimming removed 1 base at V and 0 bases at J, with 3 bases between. This CDR3 is built from 13 residues. The chain's CDR3 is CASSEVVNTEAFF. As DNA, the CDR3 is TGTGCCAGCAGTGAAGTAGTGAACACTGAAGCTTTCTTT.

The J gene is TRBJ2-7, the V gene TRBV7-7, with 9 bases lining up with TRBD2. The length of the CDR3 is 16 residues. V gave up 1 base and J gave up 2 bases; unmatched junction bases: 6. Germline CDR1 SSHAT, CDR2 FNYEAQ (reference sequence). CDR3 sequence: CASSLDLTSGTYEQYF. The CDR3 nucleotides read TGTGCCAGCAGCTTAGACCTGACTAGCGGAACCTACGAGCAGTACTTC.

V usage is TRBV11-2 and J usage is TRBJ2-7; TRBD2 might be the D (5 bases). With 5 bases removed from V and 3 bases from J, the gap between germline ends came to 17 bases. Germline CDR1 and CDR2: SGHAT and FQNNGV. The CDR3 length is 15 residues. CDR3 DNA sequence: TGTGCCAGCAGCCTACGGACGGTTGGGAGCTACGAGCAGTACTTC. This gives the protein CASSLRTVGSYEQYF.

V gene TRBV2 combines with J gene TRBJ1-5; D gene uncertain. The CDR3 spans 17 residues. CDR1 is SNHLY, CDR2 FYNNEI, per germline. V lost 5 bases to trimming and J lost 0 bases, with 17 bases between them. The CDR3 region is CASSLSVGGSSNQPQHF. CDR3 in DNA: TGTGCCAGCAGTCTAAGTGTTGGAGGGAGTAGCAATCAGCCCCAGCATTTT.

The V and J genes are TRBV11-2 and TRBJ2-7, with TRBD2 matching over 9 bases. Trimming at V came to 5 bases and at J to 6 bases, leaving 20 bases not matched to a gene. The CDR3 extends over 18 amino acids. The germline V gene encodes CDR1 SGHAT and CDR2 FQNNGV. The CDR3 coding sequence is TGTGCCAGCAGCCCCTGGTTTAGCGGGAGCGCCAGTTTTGGCGAGCAGTACTTC. This gives the protein CASSPWFSGSASFGEQYF.

In this sample, this clone turned up once. The chain is built from TRBV10-3 and TRBJ1-1; a weak D match, TRBD1 (6 bases). The CDR3 runs 17 residues. Germline V gene sequence: CDR1 ENHRY, CDR2 SYGVKD. The V gene lost 6 bases and the J gene lost 4 bases, with 24 bases spanning the gap. CDR3 in amino acids: CAIRERSTGWQGTEAFF. The CDR3, as DNA: TGTGCCATCAGGGAGAGGTCTACAGGGTGGCAGGGCACTGAAGCTTTCTTT.

This chain joins TRBV18 and TRBJ2-1, with 8 bases fitting TRBD1. The CDR3 spans 16 residues. V gave up 6 bases and J gave up 7 bases; unmatched junction bases: 14. CDR1 and CDR2 from the germline V gene are KGHSH and LQKENI. DNA of the CDR3: TGTGCCAGCTCGCCCCAGGGGGCCTTCGTAGGTAATGAGCAGTTCTTC. Translating it yields CASSPQGAFVGNEQFF.

This chain uses TRBV27 with TRBJ2-5; D gene ambiguous. The germline CDR1 and CDR2 sequences are MNHEY and SMNVEV (reference sequence). V shed 8 bases and J shed 5 bases, with 9 bases lying between them. The CDR3 length is 11 residues. The CDR3 sequence is CASRSYETQYF. CDR3 sequence (DNA): TGTGCCAGCCGCTCCTATGAGACCCAGTACTTC.

The chain joins TRBV18 to TRBJ1-5; 12 positions match TRBD1. CDR3 length: 16 amino acids. The V gene end was trimmed by 4 bases and the J gene end by 6 bases; junction bases not matched to a gene: 7. CDR1 KGHSH and CDR2 LQKENI come from the germline V gene. CDR3 in amino acids: CASSQQGTGGLQPQHF. CDR3 sequence (DNA): TGTGCCAGCTCACAACAGGGGACAGGGGGCCTTCAGCCCCAGCATTTT. Full variable domain (rest looked up from reference TRBV18 and TRBJ1-5): NAGVMQNPRHLVRRRGQEARLRCSPMKGHSHVYWYRQLPEEGLKFMVYLQKENIIDESGMPKERFSAEFPKEGPSILRIQQVVRGDSAAYFCASSQQGTGGLQPQHFGDGTRLSIL.

The chain uses TRBV3-1 (or the pseudogene TRBV3-2) and TRBJ2-5, with D possibly TRBD2 on 6 matching bases. V was cut by 4 bases and J by 1 base, with 10 bases left in between. CDR3 length equals 14 residues. Looked up from germline, CDR1 is LGHDT and CDR2 is YNNKEL (reference sequence). CDR3 residues: CASSLVEGQETQYF. For the CDR3, the DNA is TGTGCCAGCAGCCTCGTGGAGGGCCAAGAGACCCAGTACTTC.

The rearrangement links TRBV11-3 to TRBJ2-1, with 7 bases that match TRBD2. This CDR3 has 14 amino acids. CDR1 is SGHNT and CDR2 is YENEEA in the germline V gene. The V gene end was trimmed by 1 base and the J gene end by 7 bases; junction bases not matched to a gene: 4. The CDR3 nucleotides are TGTGCCAGCAGCTTAGTTGCGGGGGTAAATGAGCAGTTCTTC. It yields the protein CASSLVAGVNEQFF.

The rearrangement uses TRBV10-2 and TRBJ2-7; 8 positions agree with TRBD2. Trimming removed 7 bases from V and 6 bases from J; junction bases left unmatched: 11. The V gene's germline CDR1 is WSHSY and CDR2 SAAADI. This CDR3 has 14 residues. CDR3 sequence: CASNSGVALGEQYF. The CDR3 nucleotides are TGCGCCAGCAATAGCGGGGTAGCACTCGGCGAGCAGTACTTC.

V usage is TRBV3-1 (or the pseudogene TRBV3-2) and J usage is TRBJ2-3, with TRBD2 matching 9 bases. V lost 0 bases to trimming and J lost 2 bases; unmatched junction nucleotides: 6. Germline values: CDR1 LGHDT, CDR2 YNNKEL (reference sequence). The CDR3 is 17 amino acids. CDR3 DNA sequence: TGTGCCAGCAGCCAAGATCCCCCTAGCGGGGTCACAGATACGCAGTATTTT. It specifies CASSQDPPSGVTDTQYF.

The V call is TRBV4-1, the J call TRBJ2-7; perhaps TRBD1 as D (6 bases). The CDR3 runs to 19 residues. Trimming cost V 4 bases and J 2 bases, with 27 bases left between them. Germline V gene data show CDR1 as MGHRA and CDR2 as YSYEKL. Written as DNA, the CDR3 is TGCGCCAGCAGCCCCCATGGCAACAGGGCCCTGGGGAACCCCTACGAGCAGTACTTC. It is translated as CASSPHGNRALGNPYEQYF.